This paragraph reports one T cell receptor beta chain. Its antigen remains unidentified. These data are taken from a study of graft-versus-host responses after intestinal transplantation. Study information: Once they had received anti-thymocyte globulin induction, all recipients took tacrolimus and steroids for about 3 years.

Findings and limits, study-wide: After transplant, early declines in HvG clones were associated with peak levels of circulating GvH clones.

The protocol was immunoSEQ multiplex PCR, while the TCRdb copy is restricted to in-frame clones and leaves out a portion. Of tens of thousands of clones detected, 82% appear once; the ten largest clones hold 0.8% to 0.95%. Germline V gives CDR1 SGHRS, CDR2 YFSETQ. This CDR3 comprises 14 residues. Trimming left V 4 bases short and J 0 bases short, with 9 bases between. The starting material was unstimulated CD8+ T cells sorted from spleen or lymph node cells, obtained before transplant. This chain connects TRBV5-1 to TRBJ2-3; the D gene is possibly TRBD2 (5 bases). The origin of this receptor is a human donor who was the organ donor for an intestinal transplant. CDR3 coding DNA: TGCGCCAGCAGCCCGGGCGGGAGCACAGATACGCAGTATTTT. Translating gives CASSPGGSTDTQYF.